One sample yielded the 28 T cell receptor beta chains listed below, sequenced in a study of CD8+ T cells in alopecia areata. Extraction of RNA preceded its reverse transcription into cDNA, which served as the sequencing template. Assay: immunoSEQ multiplex PCR; the TCRdb copy retains only in-frame clones and omits some. The repertoire yields 250,000 or so clones, none seen only once; the top ten contain more than 0.95%. A panel of CD4, CD8alpha, NKG2D, NKG2ACE and other markers served to sort pooled cutaneous lymph node cells. The source material was CD4+ T cells sorted from a lymph node. Receptor source: a C3H/HeJ mouse with alopecia areata. The MHC haplotype recorded for the strain is H2-k.

This clone was counted only a few times. Genes and germline come from the mouse. The read ends 4 residues early relative to the CDR3; the germline J gene fills the gap. V is TRBV13-1 and J is TRBJ2-1; 13 bases are shared with TRBD2. V lost 1 base and J lost 0; bases outside the gene matches: 4. The germline CDR1 and CDR2 sequences are NSHNY and SYGAGN. The CDR3 runs to 18 residues. CDR3 DNA, as far as it was read: TGTGCCAGCAGTGATCCCGGGACTGGGGGGGATAACTATGCT. Translating gives CASSDPGTGGDNYA. In full, the CDR3 is CASSDPGTGGDNYAEQFF.

A word on this clone: The gene names given are mouse names. The observed sequence ends 4 residues before the CDR3 terminus, with the missing tail filled in from the germline J gene. The chain combines TRBV1 with TRBJ2-7; 10 bases line up with TRBD1. CDR3 length: 15 amino acids. The V gene's germline CDR1 is NSQYPW and CDR2 LRSPGD (reference sequence). CDR3 region: CTCSAVGTGAYEQYF. The covered CDR3 bases are TGCACCTGCAGTGCAGTAGGGACAGGGGCGTAT.

This clone turned up a few times. Genes here carry mouse names. Read coverage stops 4 residues before the CDR3 terminus; the germline J gene supplies the remainder. This chain connects TRBV13-3 to TRBJ1-2; TRBD1 matches 10 bases. The CDR3 consists of 14 residues. Germline lookup yields CDR1 NNHDY and CDR2 SYVADS. The CDR3 spells CASSGPGTGVDYTF. CDR3 DNA, as far as it was read: TGTGCCAGCAGTGGCCCCGGGACAGGGGTC.

Comment on this clone: The genes are named according to mouse. Read data end 4 residues before the CDR3 end; the end is taken from the germline J gene. J is TRBJ2-5 and V is TRBV13-1; 10 bases agree with TRBD1. Per the germline V gene, CDR1 is NSHNY and CDR2 is SYGAGN. This CDR3 has 14 residues. The covered CDR3 bases are TGTGCCAGCAGTGACTTGGGACAGGGGGAC. Amino acids: CASSDLGQGD. In full, the CDR3 reads CASSDLGQGDTQYF.

In regard to this clone: The germline and genes are mouse ones. With the read ending 4 residues before the CDR3 end, the germline J gene is used to fill in that end. V gene TRBV29 combines with J gene TRBJ2-3; D might be TRBD1 (7 bases). V dropped 7 bases and J dropped 3 bases, with 11 bases sitting between them. This CDR3 region has 13 residues. Germline V lookup: CDR1 MSHET, CDR2 SYDVDS. The CDR3 bases that were read are TGTGCTAGCAATCCAGGGGGGGCAGAA. Translation: CASNPGGAE. The full CDR3 protein reads CASNPGGAETLYF.

Turning to this clone: These gene names are mouse names. Sequencing ends 4 residues short of the CDR3 end; the germline J gene provides the rest. This chain connects TRBV13-1 to TRBJ2-3; 12 bases map to TRBD2. CDR1 and CDR2 from the germline V gene are NSHNY and SYGAGN. V lost 4 bases to trimming and J lost 4 bases; unmatched junction nucleotides: 4. This CDR3 spans 15 amino acids. CDR3 bases read: TGTGCCAGCAGTCATGGACTGGGGGGGTCAGAA. It encodes CASSHGLGGSE. The CDR3 reads in full as CASSHGLGGSETLYF.

A remark on this clone: The listed genes are named as in mouse. CDR3 sequence reads: CASSLGLGGREVFF. The CDR3 bases that were read are TGTGCCAGCAGTCTGGGACTGGGGGGGCGA. V usage is TRBV13-3 and J usage is TRBJ1-1, with D possibly being TRBD1 (6 bases). The read ends 4 residues before the CDR3 terminus; that terminus is restored from the germline J gene. The CDR3 has 14 residues. Germline CDR1 NNHDY, CDR2 SYVADS.

This clone appeared a few times. The gene symbols are mouse symbols. The read stops 4 residues short of the end of the CDR3; the missing end is completed from the germline J gene. This rearrangement joins TRBV13-1 to TRBJ1-1, with 8 bases aligning to TRBD1. The CDR3 covers 14 residues. Trimming took 4 bases from V and 0 from J; bases not matched to a gene: 2. Germline V lookup: CDR1 NSHNY, CDR2 SYGAGN. The CDR3 bases that were read are TGTGCCAGCAGTCAGGACAGGGCAAACACA. Translation gives CASSQDRANT. In full, the CDR3 reads CASSQDRANTEVFF.

This clone was recorded many times. Germline and genes: mouse. The read terminates 4 residues ahead of where the CDR3 ends, so the germline J gene completes it. The sample holds other DNA sequences that translate to the same CDR3. V and J are TRBV13-1 and TRBJ1-2, with D possibly matching TRBD1 (6 bases). Per germline, CDR1 NSHNY and CDR2 SYGAGN. Trimming pared 5 bases from V and 0 bases from J, leaving 11 bases between. This CDR3 has 14 amino acids. CDR3 sequence: CASSRDNANSDYTF. The sequenced CDR3 bases are TGTGCCAGCAGCCGGGACAATGCAAACTCC.

Remarks on this clone: Mouse germline and gene names are used. Coverage ceases 4 residues before the CDR3 finishes, and the germline J gene fills in the end. The chain is built from TRBV5 and TRBJ1-1; D is unresolved. Germline-derived CDR1 and CDR2 are LGHNA and YNLKQL (reference sequence). CDR3 length: 13 amino acids. Trimming shortened V by 4 bases and J by 1 base, and 7 bases separated the two germline ends. The sequenced part of the CDR3 DNA is TGTGCCAGCAGCCGAGGACTGAACACA. It yields the protein CASSRGLNT. Given in full, the CDR3 is CASSRGLNTEVFF.

Concerning this clone itself: These gene names are mouse names. The read falls 4 residues short of the CDR3 end, and the missing part is taken from the germline J gene. The rearrangement links TRBV13-3 to TRBJ2-1; 10 bases align to TRBD1. V was clipped by 9 bases and J by 6 bases; unmatched bases: 3. The germline V gene encodes CDR1 NNHDY and CDR2 SYVADS. CDR3 length: 12 amino acids. The part of the CDR3 DNA that was read is TGTGCCATCCGGGACAGGGGTGCT. Translated, it gives CAIRDRGA. The CDR3, in full, reads CAIRDRGAEQFF.

Details on this clone: Possible read error: a much larger clone is one base away. Gene names are mouse gene names. The read is 4 residues too short to cover the CDR3 end, so that end is filled in from the germline J gene. This same CDR3 is encoded by further DNA sequences in the sample. The chain uses TRBV13-3 and TRBJ1-1; D remains ambiguous. The CDR3 totals 12 residues. V was pared by 4 bases and J by 1 base, with 5 bases between. Per germline, CDR1 NNHDY and CDR2 SYVADS. CDR3 DNA (partial): TGTGCCAGCAGTAACAAAAACACA. Its protein product is CASSNKNT. The whole CDR3 is CASSNKNTEVFF.

This clone was detected only a few times. Gene names and germline match the mouse. The read ends 4 residues shy of where the CDR3 ends; the end is completed using the germline J gene. The chain recombines TRBV1 with TRBJ2-1; 14 bases line up with TRBD2. The CDR3 totals 17 residues. Trimming removed 6 bases from V and 2 bases from J; junction bases left unmatched: 6. Germline V gene data show CDR1 as NSQYPW and CDR2 as LRSPGD (reference sequence). CDR3 sequence reads: CTCRVGTGGADYAEQFF. CDR3 DNA, as far as it was read: TGCACCTGCAGGGTAGGGACTGGGGGGGCTGACTATGCT.

This clone occurred many times. Gene labels here are mouse ones. CDR3 amino acids: CASSLGTTSAETLYF. The CDR3 bases that were read are TGTGCTAGCAGCCTCGGGACAACTAGTGCAGAA. J is TRBJ2-3 and V is TRBV17; possibly TRBD1 for D (6 bases). The read gets to within 4 residues of the CDR3 end, and the germline J gene fills in the rest. In germline, CDR1 is MNHDT, CDR2 YYDKIL. Trimming removed 6 bases at V and 0 bases at J, with 13 bases between. The CDR3 totals 15 residues.

This clone was seen many times. The gene names here belong to mouse. The read ends 3 residues shy of where the CDR3 ends; the end is completed using the germline J gene. The chain uses TRBV17 and TRBJ1-6; 8 nucleotides line up with TRBD1. TRBJ1-6 is marked as an open reading frame, function uncertain. There are 15 residues in the CDR3. Trimming cost V 6 bases and J 0 bases; bases outside gene matches: 1. Germline V gene data show CDR1 as MNHDT and CDR2 as YYDKIL. CDR3 sequence: CASSDRGSYNSPLYF. Partial CDR3 DNA: TGTGCTAGCAGCGACAGGGGTTCCTATAATTCGCCC.

Points on this clone: The genes are named according to mouse. The DNA ends 4 residues before the CDR3 does, and the rest of the CDR3 is filled in from the germline J gene. The rearrangement uses TRBV19 and TRBJ2-3; 9 bases agree with TRBD1. V was clipped by 7 bases and J by 2 bases; unmatched bases: 5. CDR3 length: 14 amino acids. The germline gives CDR1 FNHDT, CDR2 SITEND (reference sequence). The CDR3 DNA, read in part, is TGTGCCAGCGACCACAGGGGGCTTGCAGAA. Residues: CASDHRGLAE. The whole CDR3 sequence is CASDHRGLAETLYF.

Note on this clone: Gene names and germline refer to mouse. From the germline J gene comes the end of the CDR3, since the read stops 4 residues before it. This rearrangement joins TRBV13-3 to TRBJ2-5; D is unresolved. The CDR3 covers 13 residues. The V gene's germline CDR1 is NNHDY and CDR2 SYVADS. V gave up 3 bases and J gave up 3 bases, with 8 bases separating them. CDR3 residues: CASSVQVQDTQYF. The part of the CDR3 DNA that was read is TGTGCCAGCAGTGTCCAGGTACAAGAC.

This clone was seen more than once but under ten times. Gene names refer to mouse genes. The missing CDR3 end, 4 residues past where the read stops, is filled in from the germline J gene. The same CDR3 also results from other DNA sequences found in this sample. The V gene is TRBV5, the J gene TRBJ2-5; D is undetermined. Germline CDR1 and CDR2: LGHNA and YNLKQL (reference sequence). The CDR3 covers 12 residues. Trimming cost V 4 bases and J 3 bases, with 5 bases left between them. The CDR3: CASSRQQDTQYF. The sequenced part of the CDR3 DNA is TGTGCCAGCAGCCGACAACAAGAC.

In its sample, this clone was seen a few times. Genes here carry mouse names. Read coverage stops 4 residues before the CDR3 terminus; the germline J gene supplies the remainder. The chain links TRBV1 to TRBJ2-1; TRBD1 matches at 9 bases. In germline, CDR1 is NSQYPW, CDR2 LRSPGD (reference sequence). The CDR3 covers 14 residues. The J segment lost 2 bases and the V segment lost 7 bases, leaving 3 bases of the junction unmatched. The sequenced CDR3 bases are TGCACCTGCAAGAGACAGGGGGACTATGCT. This codes for CTCKRQGDYA. The whole CDR3 protein is CTCKRQGDYAEQFF.

On this clone: Mouse gene names apply. The read gets to within 4 residues of the CDR3 end, and the germline J gene fills in the rest. The gene calls are TRBV19 and TRBJ2-3, with D uncertain. Between the trimmed V and J ends, which lost 5 bases and 0 bases, there was a span of 13 bases. Germline V lookup: CDR1 FNHDT, CDR2 SITEND (reference sequence). The CDR3 is 15 residues long. The CDR3 spells CASSPWRTSAETLYF. Incomplete CDR3 DNA: TGTGCCAGCAGCCCCTGGCGAACTAGTGCAGAA.

As regards this clone: Any gene name here is a mouse gene name. Read sequence stops 4 residues before the CDR3 end, and the germline J gene provides the missing end. This specimen includes other DNA sequences encoding the same CDR3. This rearrangement joins TRBV1 to TRBJ2-2; D is perhaps TRBD1 (6 bases). CDR3 length: 15 amino acids. Germline V gives CDR1 NSQYPW, CDR2 LRSPGD (reference sequence). The germline V and J ends were trimmed by 0 bases and 3 bases, with 8 bases remaining between them. The CDR3 DNA, read in part, is TGCACCTGCAGTGCAGAAGCAGGGGACACCGGG. As protein: CTCSAEAGDTG. The whole CDR3 protein reads CTCSAEAGDTGQLYF.

This clone occurred many times. All gene names here are mouse names. The CDR3 extends 4 residues past the end of the read, so its final part is completed from the germline J gene. Other DNA sequences from this sample encode an identical CDR3 as well. V and J are TRBV12-1 and TRBJ2-2; TRBD1 is a possible D gene (6 bases). The V and J ends lost 4 bases and 3 bases respectively, with 17 bases between them. Per germline, CDR1 SGHSN and CDR2 HYEKVE. This CDR3 comprises 16 residues. The CDR3 loop reads CASSLPGEGDTGQLYF. Incomplete CDR3 DNA: TGTGCCAGCTCCCTACCAGGGGAAGGAGACACCGGG.

The table lists this clone with a few counts. Gene names are mouse gene names. The CDR3 extends 4 residues past the end of the read, so its final part is completed from the germline J gene. The genes are TRBV19 and TRBJ2-1; TRBD2 agrees at 9 bases. The CDR3 runs to 12 residues. Germline values: CDR1 FNHDT, CDR2 SITEND (reference sequence). This chain's CDR3 is CALGLGLTEQFF. The sequenced part of the CDR3 DNA is TGTGCCCTTGGACTGGGGTTGACT.

Details on this clone: The gene symbols are mouse symbols. The read ends 4 residues early relative to the CDR3; the germline J gene fills the gap. The rearrangement links TRBV19 to TRBJ2-7, with D possibly matching TRBD1 (7 bases). The germline CDR1 and CDR2 sequences are FNHDT and SITEND (reference sequence). This CDR3 region has 14 residues. The DNA read from the CDR3 is TGTGCCAGCAGTATAAAGGGGGCGGTTTAT. It yields the protein CASSIKGAVY. The complete CDR3 sequence is CASSIKGAVYEQYF.

There are a few counts of this clone. Mouse names are used for the genes. The read is 4 residues too short to cover the CDR3 end, so that end is filled in from the germline J gene. The J gene is TRBJ2-7, the V gene TRBV13-1; perhaps TRBD1 as D (5 bases). CDR3 length: 13 amino acids. CDR1 is NSHNY, CDR2 SYGAGN, per germline. The CDR3 bases that were read are TGTGCCAGCAGTGCCTCGGACAACGAT. Translating gives CASSASDND. The CDR3, in full, reads CASSASDNDEQYF.

Regarding this clone: Mouse gene names and germline throughout. From the germline J gene comes the end of the CDR3, since the read stops 4 residues before it. The rearrangement links TRBV1 to TRBJ2-1; 8 nucleotides line up with TRBD1. After removal of 0 bases from V and 3 bases from J, the junction contained 4 bases not matched to a gene. The germline gives CDR1 NSQYPW, CDR2 LRSPGD (reference sequence). This CDR3 is 16 amino acids long. Incomplete CDR3 DNA: TGCACCTGCAGTGCAGATGGGACAGGCATCTATGCT. Translation gives CTCSADGTGIYA. The full CDR3 reads CTCSADGTGIYAEQFF.

This clone was detected ten times or more. The gene names here belong to mouse. The read halts 4 residues ahead of the CDR3 end, with the missing end drawn from the germline J gene. The chain combines TRBV12-1 with TRBJ1-2; no reliable D call. CDR1 is SGHSN and CDR2 is HYEKVE in the germline V gene. The CDR3 has 11 residues. The V end was cut by 1 base, the J end by 4 bases, with 3 bases between. The covered CDR3 bases are TGTGCCAGCTCTCTTAGCTCC. It yields the protein CASSLSS. From start to end, the CDR3 is CASSLSSDYTF.

With respect to this clone: Gene names refer to mouse genes. The read stops 4 residues short of the end of the CDR3; the missing end is completed from the germline J gene. Other nucleotide sequences from this sample produce the same CDR3. The chain recombines TRBV19 with TRBJ1-1; D remains unclear. Looked up from germline, CDR1 is FNHDT and CDR2 is SITEND (reference sequence). V lost 5 bases and J lost 1, with 3 bases in between. The CDR3 is 11 amino acids. The CDR3 here is CASRRNTEVFF. Incomplete CDR3 DNA: TGTGCCAGCAGAAGGAACACA.